The following is a T cell receptor beta chain sequence with its context. The data were produced by immunoSEQ multiplex PCR, yet TCRdb's version contains in-frame clones alone and is incomplete. Among some 77,000 clones listed, just over 90% were seen once. This CDR3 is 16 amino acids long. V lost 0 bases, J lost 8 bases, and 9 bases stayed unmatched. Germline CDR1 and CDR2: SGDLS and YYNGEE. The source of the sample is a study of T cell changes during pregnancy in multiple sclerosis. The sequencing used peripheral blood, collected after pregnancy. The rearrangement uses TRBV9 and TRBJ2-1; TRBD2 agrees at 9 bases. This receptor was taken from a female donor in good health, enrolled as a control in a pregnancy study. CDR3 sequence reads: CASSVVGGRGGDEQFF. CDR3 sequence (DNA): TGTGCCAGCAGCGTAGTGGGCGGGAGGGGAGGTGATGAGCAGTTCTTC.